This T cell receptor beta chain was profiled in a study of shared clonotypes between healthy human individuals. General study points: Rarefaction showed that sequencing of sorted subsets was incomplete (despite large depth).

This clone was seen a handful of times. Its target is not known. This may stem from a read error, because a much larger clone lies one nucleotide away. Other DNA sequences within the sample encode an identical CDR3. V was pared by 2 bases and J by 4 bases, with 1 base of the junction left unmatched. Germline V gene lookup returns CDR1 SGHKS and CDR2 YYEKEE (reference sequence). The CDR3 totals 13 residues. Libraries were prepared by immunoSEQ multiplex PCR; TCRdb keeps only in-frame clonotypes and omits some of them. The sample shows 650,000 to 800,000 clones, about two thirds of them seen only once. This TCR derives from a young woman in good health. The rearrangement uses TRBV5-5 and TRBJ2-7; TRBD1 matches 9 bases. Sequencing was done on a sample of memory CD4+ T cells sorted from blood. This sample's subset: CD45RA-negative fraction. The CDR3 reads CASSLQGAYEQYF. The DNA of the CDR3 is TGTGCCAGCAGCTTACAGGGGGCATACGAGCAGTACTTC.